The 20 T cell receptor beta chains below all came from one sample that was sequenced in a study of blood T cells in healthy people across ages. Next came a second PCR, run for roughly 6 to 11 cycles, which used a sample-barcoded 5' primer along with a J-beta primer mix. TCRdb independently ran MiXCR on the 5' RACE reads; one entry per CDR3 protein. The sample shows hundreds of thousands of distinct CDR3 sequences, over 20% of them seen only once. The sample taken for sequencing was blood. The receptors stem from a man between 65 and 85 years old in good health.

The sample holds a few counts of this clonotype. This chain links TRBV12-3 or TRBV12-4 with TRBJ1-1, with TRBD1 matching over 11 bases. V lost 7 bases to trimming and J lost 4 bases; unmatched junction nucleotides: 8. The CDR3 length is 15 residues. The CDR3 DNA sequence: TGTGCCAGCACCTTGGGGGGGACAGGGGGCACTGAAGCTTTCTTT. Protein sequence: CASTLGGTGGTEAFF.

This clonotype was observed a handful of times. The chain links TRBV12-3 or TRBV12-4 to TRBJ2-5, with 7 bases matching TRBD1. V dropped 2 bases and J dropped 3; count of bases not matched to a gene: 9. The CDR3 sequence is 16 residues long. As DNA, the CDR3 is TGTGCCAGCAGTTTAACCTCCGGGACAGCAAAAGAGACCCAGTACTTC. It codes for CASSLTSGTAKETQYF.

There are a few counts of this clonotype. The chain joins TRBV9 to TRBJ2-7, with D perhaps TRBD1 (6 bases). CDR1 and CDR2 (germline): SGDLS, YYNGEE. The V gene lost 2 bases and the J gene lost 1 base, with 13 bases spanning the gap. The CDR3 contains 15 residues. The CDR3 spells CASSVGQLSSYEQYF. The CDR3 DNA reads as TGTGCCAGCAGCGTCGGACAGTTGAGTTCCTACGAGCAGTACTTC. The entire variable domain, with the rest obtained from reference TRBV9 and TRBJ2-7, is as follows: DSGVTQTPKHLITATGQRVTLRCSPRSGDLSVYWYQQSLDQGLQFLIQYYNGEERAKGNILERFSAQQFPDLHSELNLSSLELGDSALYFCASSVGQLSSYEQYFGPGTRLTVT.

This clonotype was picked up a small number of times. This CDR3 reads CASSFRSSGQETQYF. The CDR3 DNA reads as TGTGCCAGCAGCTTTAGGTCTAGCGGACAAGAGACCCAGTACTTC. The rearrangement joins TRBV7-2 to TRBJ2-5, with TRBD2 identical over 7 bases. Germline CDR1 reads SGHTA; CDR2 reads FQGNSA. Trimming at V came to 3 bases and at J to 2 bases, leaving 6 bases not matched to a gene. CDR3 length: 15 residues.

This rearrangement joins TRBV20-1 to TRBJ2-3, with 8 bases matching TRBD2. The CDR3 extends over 15 amino acids. Losses at the gene ends were 1 base for V and 4 bases for J; bases not matched to a gene: 7. Germline CDR1 is DFQATT and CDR2 is SNEGSKA (reference sequence). The CDR3 DNA reads as TGCAGTGCTAGAGGTCAGCGGGAGAAGCCAGATACGCAGTATTTT. The encoded protein is CSARGQREKPDTQYF.

In the case of this clonotype: Germline is not matched at one junction end, which may reflect a read error. The chain employs TRBV12-3 or TRBV12-4 and TRBJ2-3, with 13 bases lining up with TRBD2. CDR3 length equals 16 residues. The CDR3 bases are TGTGCCAGCACATTGCGACTAGCGGGGGGCCCAGATGCGCAGTATTTT. Its protein product is CASTLRLAGGPDAQYF.

The chain joins TRBV3-1 to TRBJ1-1; tentative D call: TRBD1 (6 bases). Per the germline V gene, CDR1 is LGHDT and CDR2 is YNNKEL (reference sequence). V lost 2 bases and J 1 base, leaving 11 bases between the germline ends. This CDR3 has 15 amino acids. The CDR3 DNA reads TGTGCCAGCAGCCAACTCCAGACAGGGAACACTGAAGCTTTCTTT. Encoded protein: CASSQLQTGNTEAFF.

V and J are TRBV20-1 and TRBJ1-6, with D unresolved. The CDR3 is 14 residues long. V lost 0 bases and J 5 bases, leaving 8 bases between the germline ends. From germline, CDR1 is DFQATT and CDR2 SNEGSKA (reference sequence). The CDR3 nucleotides read TGCAGTGCTAGAGAGGTGACCGATAATTCACCCCTCCACTTT. Protein sequence: CSAREVTDNSPLHF.

This clonotype has only a few counts. The V gene is TRBV5-6, the J gene TRBJ1-1; 8 bases match TRBD1. The V gene's germline CDR1 is SGHDT and CDR2 YYEEEE. CDR3 length equals 18 residues. V was clipped by 2 bases and J by 4 bases; unmatched bases: 16. The CDR3 protein is CASSLFSPGQGTATEAFF. The CDR3 DNA reads TGTGCCAGCAGCTTATTCTCCCCAGGACAGGGCACGGCCACTGAAGCTTTCTTT.

This clonotype was observed many times. This chain links TRBV6-1 with TRBJ2-1, with 7 bases lining up with TRBD2. This CDR3 region has 14 residues. The V gene end was trimmed by 2 bases and the J gene end by 4 bases; junction bases not matched to a gene: 2. Germline CDR1 reads MNHNS; CDR2 reads SASEGT. The CDR3 reads CASSEQGGYNEQFF. The CDR3 bases are TGTGCCAGCAGTGAACAGGGAGGGTACAATGAGCAGTTCTTC.

This clonotype appeared a few times. The CDR3 reads CASSSGQVSVGNTEAFF. The CDR3 region has the DNA TGTGCCAGCAGCTCCGGACAGGTCTCTGTTGGGAACACTGAAGCTTTCTTT. The chain has TRBV11-3 and TRBJ1-1; 7 nucleotides agree with TRBD1. The CDR3 extends over 17 amino acids. Trimming at V came to 4 bases and at J to 1 base, leaving 12 bases not matched to a gene. Per the germline V gene, CDR1 is SGHNT and CDR2 is YENEEA.

The rearrangement joins TRBV7-2 to TRBJ1-3; 9 bases agree with TRBD1. Germline values: CDR1 SGHTA, CDR2 FQGNSA. Trimming took 5 bases from V and 4 from J; bases not matched to a gene: 6. The CDR3 is 15 amino acids. The CDR3, as DNA: TGTGCCAGCAGCGTGGGACAGGGTATAGGAAACACCATATATTTT. It is translated as CASSVGQGIGNTIYF.

In its sample, this clonotype was seen a few times. The chain carries TRBV11-2 and TRBJ1-1; D unclear. V shed 3 bases and J shed 8 bases, with 13 bases lying between them. The CDR3 is 13 amino acids. Looked up from germline, CDR1 is SGHAT and CDR2 is FQNNGV. CDR3 amino acids: CASSFGGQVEAFF. The CDR3 DNA follows: TGTGCCAGCAGCTTCGGCGGGCAGGTCGAAGCTTTCTTT.

This clonotype was recorded a few times. The V call is TRBV12-3 or TRBV12-4, the J call TRBJ1-2; weak D call: TRBD1 (5 bases). The CDR3 sequence is 13 residues long. The V end lost 5 bases, the J end lost 4 bases, and 11 bases lay between the germline ends. The DNA of the CDR3 is TGTGCCAGCAGTCCTGACAGCCTCTATGGCTACACCTTC. This encodes CASSPDSLYGYTF.

CDR3 loop: CASSSLRTSIQYF. CDR3 nucleotide sequence: TGTGCCAGCAGTTCACTCCGGACGTCCATTCAGTACTTC. The gene calls are TRBV12-3 or TRBV12-4 and TRBJ2-4; no reliable D call. V dropped 4 bases and J dropped 9 bases, with 13 bases sitting between them. CDR3 length: 13 amino acids.

The table lists this clonotype with a few counts. The junction differs from germline at one of its ends, possibly a read error. The gene calls are TRBV12-3 or TRBV12-4 and TRBJ2-1; D is unresolved. The length of the CDR3 is 15 residues. CDR3 amino acids: CASSYSPSSYNEQFF. The CDR3, as DNA: TGTGCCAGCAGTTATTCCCCCAGCTCCTACAATGAACAGTTCTTC.

The V call is TRBV30, the J call TRBJ2-1, with a tentative D call TRBD1 (6 bases). Between the trimmed V and J ends, which lost 3 bases and 6 bases, there was a span of 18 bases. The CDR3 has 15 residues. Germline-derived CDR1 and CDR2 are GTSNPN and SVGIG (reference sequence). CDR3 nucleotides: TGTGCCTGGAGATTTTATTGGGACACCAGCAATGAGCAGTTCTTC. Translated, it gives CAWRFYWDTSNEQFF.

The J gene is TRBJ1-4, the V gene TRBV5-1, with TRBD1 as a possible D gene (6 bases). This CDR3 is built from 14 residues. Germline-derived CDR1 and CDR2 are SGHRS and YFSETQ. V was clipped by 2 bases and J by 5 bases, with 10 bases between them. The CDR3 region has the DNA TGCGCCAGCAGCTTACAGGGAGAAAATGAAAAACTGTTTTTT. Protein product: CASSLQGENEKLFF.

This clonotype came up a few times. The chain links TRBV6-5 to TRBJ2-7, with D hard to call. The CDR3 totals 14 residues. Germline CDR1 reads MNHEY; CDR2 reads SVGAGI. Trimming left V 0 bases short and J 0 bases short, with 6 bases between. CDR3 residues: CASSYSGSSYEQYF. The CDR3 nucleotides are TGTGCCAGCAGTTACTCCGGATCCTCCTACGAGCAGTACTTC.

This clonotype was seen a few times. V is TRBV12-3 or TRBV12-4 and J is TRBJ1-2; TRBD1 is a possible D gene (5 bases). V dropped 3 bases and J dropped 4 bases, with 12 bases sitting between them. The CDR3 length is 14 residues. CDR3 DNA sequence: TGTGCCAGCAGTTTGGGGGACGGGGGCTATGGCTACACCTTC. It encodes CASSLGDGGYGYTF.